The table lists the clone carrying this T cell receptor (beta chain) with a few counts. Its antigen is unidentified. This record belongs to a study of T cell responses to AZD1222 COVID-19 vaccine. Overall study findings and caveats: Reportedly, nearly half the spike-specific TCRs target unmutated variant regions.

The germline V and J ends were trimmed by 4 bases and 6 bases, with 12 bases remaining between them. The CDR3 is made up of 14 amino acids. In germline, CDR1 is MDHEN, CDR2 SYDVKM. Data came from immunoSEQ multiplex PCR; TCRdb stores just in-frame clones and leaves some out. The repertoire holds roughly 49,000 clones, with 65% to 80% as singletons. The sequence came from an adult in good health. Sequenced material: peripheral blood, taken on day 0 of MenACWY control vaccination. The V gene is TRBV28, the J gene TRBJ2-2; D is ambiguous. CDR3 residues: CASSYYPKAGELFF. The CDR3 bases are TGTGCCAGCAGTTACTACCCCAAGGCCGGGGAGCTGTTTTTT.